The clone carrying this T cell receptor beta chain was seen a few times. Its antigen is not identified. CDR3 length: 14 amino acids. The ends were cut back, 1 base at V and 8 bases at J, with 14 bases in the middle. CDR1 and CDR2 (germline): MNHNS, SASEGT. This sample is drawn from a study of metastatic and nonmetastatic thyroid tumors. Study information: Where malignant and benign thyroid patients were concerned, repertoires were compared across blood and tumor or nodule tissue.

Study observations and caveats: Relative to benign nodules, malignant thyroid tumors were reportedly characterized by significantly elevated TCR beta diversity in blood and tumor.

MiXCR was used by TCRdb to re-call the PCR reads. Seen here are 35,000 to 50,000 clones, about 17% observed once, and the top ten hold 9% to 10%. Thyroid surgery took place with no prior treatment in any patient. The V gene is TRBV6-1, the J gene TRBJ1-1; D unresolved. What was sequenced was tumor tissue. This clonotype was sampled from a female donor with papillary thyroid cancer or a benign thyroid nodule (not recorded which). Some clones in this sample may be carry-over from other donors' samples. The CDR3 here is CASSEGPFPSEAFF. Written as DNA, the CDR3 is TGTGCCAGCAGTGAAGGGCCTTTCCCCTCCGAAGCTTTCTTT.